These T cell receptor beta chains were read from a single sample in a study of blood T cells in healthy people across ages. TCRdb called the 5' RACE reads again in MiXCR, with one record for every CDR3 protein. The sample carries roughly 1,700,000 distinct CDR3 sequences, about 28% recorded once. The specimen was blood. These receptors all come from a woman under 40 in good health. CDR3s include the opening cysteine and the closing phenylalanine or tryptophan. The D gene is left open where the match is weak. The size of a clone is reported for some rows only, either as once, few or many, or as a class for expanded clones.

>TRBV12-3/TRBV12-4|TRBJ2-1|few|TRBD2
CASSFPLAGGPNEQFF
TGTGCCAGCAGTTTCCCCCTAGCGGGGGGGCCCAATGAGCAGTTCTTC
>TRBV14|TRBJ2-1|-|-
CASSQVGLGLNPFF
TGTGCCAGCAGCCAAGTTGGCCTGGGACTTAATCCGTTCTTC
>TRBV6-6|TRBJ1-4|-|-
CASSYEGGLEEKLFF
TGTGCCAGCAGTTACGAGGGGGGACTGGAGGAAAAACTGTTTTTT
>TRBV20-1|TRBJ1-1|few|-
CSANEPGRGNTEAFF
TGCAGTGCTAATGAACCGGGACGGGGGAACACTGAAGCTTTCTTT
>TRBV20-1|TRBJ2-1|-|TRBD2
CSARAPAGFSHEQFF
TGCAGTGCTAGAGCTCCAGCGGGGTTTAGTCACGAGCAGTTCTTC
>TRBV7-2|TRBJ2-3|-|-
CASSLVGSRTDTQYF
TGTGCCAGCAGCTTAGTGGGGTCGCGGACAGATACGCAGTATTTT
>TRBV13|TRBJ2-7|few|TRBD1
CASSSADRGLLYEQYF
TGTGCCAGCAGCTCCGCGGACAGGGGTTTATTGTACGAGCAGTACTTC
>TRBV20-1|TRBJ2-7|-|TRBD2
CSARGGGSSYNEQYF
TGCAGTGCTAGAGGGGGCGGGAGCTCCTACAATGAGCAGTACTTC
>TRBV2|TRBJ2-6|-|-
CASSGNRGPGANVLTF
TGTGCCAGCAGTGGAAACCGTGGCCCTGGGGCCAACGTCCTGACTTTC
>TRBV7-9|TRBJ2-1|once|TRBD2
CASSLVQPSGGNEQFF
TGTGCCAGCAGCTTAGTCCAGCCTAGCGGGGGCAATGAGCAGTTCTTC
>TRBV10-3|TRBJ2-5|many|TRBD2
CAISGTSGRQETQYF
TGTGCCATCAGCGGTACTAGCGGGAGGCAAGAGACCCAGTACTTC
>TRBV7-9|TRBJ2-7|-|-
CASSRDGNDYEQYF
TGTGCCAGCTCTAGGGACGGGAACGACTACGAGCAGTACTTC
>TRBV29-1|TRBJ2-5|many|TRBD2
CSVQRGGQETQYF
TGCAGCGTTCAGCGGGGGGGCCAAGAGACCCAGTACTTC
>TRBV29-1|TRBJ1-2|-|TRBD1
CSVEMPGQVFYGYTF
TGCAGCGTTGAGATGCCGGGACAGGTCTTCTATGGCTACACCTTC
>TRBV11-2|TRBJ2-5|many|-
CASSLVWVPQETQYF
TGTGCCAGCAGCTTAGTCTGGGTACCCCAAGAGACCCAGTACTTC
>TRBV5-1|TRBJ2-3|-|TRBD1
CASSLGTGQVTDTQYF
TGCGCCAGCAGCCTCGGGACAGGACAAGTCACAGATACGCAGTATTTT
>TRBV27|TRBJ1-1|few|-
CASSRTAFTGTEAFF
TGTGCCAGCAGTCGGACAGCCTTTACCGGCACTGAAGCTTTCTTT
>TRBV3-1|TRBJ2-3|few|TRBD2
CASSQGLAEFTDTQYF
TGTGCCAGCAGCCAAGGGCTAGCGGAGTTCACAGATACGCAGTATTTT
>TRBV11-1|TRBJ2-5|-|TRBD1
CASSPKTDRRFGSETQYF
TGTGCCAGCAGCCCGAAAACGGACAGGAGGTTTGGAAGCGAGACCCAGTACTTC
>TRBV2|TRBJ1-4|-|-
CASSEGDSGDKDEKLFF
TGTGCCAGCAGTGAAGGAGATTCGGGGGACAAGGATGAAAAACTGTTTTTT
>TRBV7-9|TRBJ2-7|-|-
CANSFGNYEQYF
TGTGCCAACAGCTTCGGGAACTACGAGCAGTACTTC
>TRBV5-4|TRBJ2-5|-|TRBD1
CASSHGTATQETQYF
TGTGCCAGCAGCCACGGGACAGCGACCCAAGAGACCCAGTACTTC
>TRBV10-3|TRBJ1-2|many|-
CAISGRESSGGYTF
TGTGCCATCAGTGGGAGGGAATCGTCGGGCGGCTACACCTTC
>TRBV7-2|TRBJ2-1|-|-
CASSLGGAGNNEQFF
TGTGCCAGCAGCTTAGGCGGGGCGGGGAACAATGAGCAGTTCTTC
>TRBV28|TRBJ2-1|many|-
CASSFKGVGYNEQFF
TGTGCCAGCAGTTTTAAGGGGGTAGGGTACAATGAGCAGTTCTTC
>TRBV6-5|TRBJ1-5|few|-
CASSFGRRQPQHF
TGTGCCAGCAGTTTTGGTCGGCGACAGCCCCAGCATTTT
>TRBV30|TRBJ1-2|few|-
CAWSVLGGNYGYTF
TGTGCCTGGAGTGTATTGGGGGGTAACTATGGCTACACCTTC
>TRBV7-2|TRBJ2-3|-|TRBD2
CASSLALAGAGTQYF
TGTGCCAGCAGCTTAGCTCTAGCGGGGGCGGGTACGCAGTATTTT